This TCR beta chain was obtained from a study of blood T cell repertoires in COVID-19. In the study overall: Whether acute or convalescent, the COVID-19 samples came from the United States, Italy and Spain. T cells, B-cell-depleted T cells, or PBMCs provided the cDNA or gDNA that served as material.

Authors' analysis steps: From reference gene primer amplification, estimates of nucleated cell counts were derived. Some clones are missing from TCRdb's copy, which holds only in-frame ones; the method was immunoSEQ multiplex PCR. V, J and clone size are taken as reported in that table, and D and trimming were inferred from the DNA itself. The sample has tens of thousands of clones; roughly four fifths are singletons. J lost 1 base, V lost 0 bases, and 2 bases had no gene match. Looked up from germline, CDR1 is SGHRS and CDR2 is YFSETQ. This CDR3 contains 16 residues. The gene calls are TRBV5-1 and TRBJ1-1, with 11 bases aligning to TRBD1. Sequencing input: peripheral blood. The TCR originated in a woman of 80 years or more with acute or convalescent COVID-19. The CDR3 bases are TGCGCCAGCAGCTTGGATGGGACAGGGGGGAACACTGAAGCTTTCTTT. Protein sequence: CASSLDGTGGNTEAFF.